This passage covers 26 T cell receptor beta chains from one sample sequenced in a study of identical twins. TCRdb re-derived calls from the 5' RACE reads in MiXCR, one entry per CDR3 protein. Of about 530,000 distinct CDR3 sequences listed, under 25% were seen once; the top ten hold 0.45% to 0.5%. This same sample was also part of a study on yellow fever vaccine responses in identical twins.

The sequenced material came from CD4+ T cells sorted from blood. Receptors were obtained from a woman aged 18-29 years in good health.

The CDR3 loop reads CASRSRTGNYNEQFF. DNA of the CDR3: TGTGCCAGCAGATCTAGGACAGGGAACTACAATGAGCAGTTCTTC. The genes are TRBV7-9 and TRBJ2-1, with 8 bases aligning to TRBD1. Germline values: CDR1 SEHNR, CDR2 FQNEAQ (reference sequence). The CDR3 runs to 15 residues. V gave up 6 bases and J gave up 3 bases; unmatched junction bases: 7.

J is TRBJ2-7 and V is TRBV15; a weak D match, TRBD1 (5 bases). Germline loops: CDR1 LNHNV, CDR2 YYDKDF (reference sequence). The CDR3 has 13 residues. Trimming pared 0 bases from V and 4 bases from J, leaving 7 bases between. As DNA, the CDR3 is TGTGCCACCAGCAGAGATAGGGGTTACGAGCAGTACGTC. Its translation is CATSRDRGYEQYV.

This clonotype has a handful of counts. The chain couples TRBV7-8 to TRBJ1-1; D gene ambiguous. Trimming left V 4 bases short and J 3 bases short, with 15 bases between. This CDR3 contains 15 residues. CDR1 is SGHVS, CDR2 FQNEAQ, per germline. The CDR3 region has the DNA TGTGCCAGCAGCTCCCGTAAGGTCGGGTACACTGAAGCTTTCTTT. Translating gives CASSSRKVGYTEAFF.

This rearrangement joins TRBV7-9 to TRBJ1-1; no clear D gene. Germline CDR1 SEHNR, CDR2 FQNEAQ (reference sequence). V lost 0 bases to trimming and J lost 0 bases, with 8 bases between them. The CDR3 has 15 amino acids. The CDR3 bases are TGTGCCAGCAGCTTAGCCATTACAATGAACACTGAAGCTTTCTTT. This translates into CASSLAITMNTEAFF.

The rearrangement uses TRBV11-2 and TRBJ2-4; D not resolved. The CDR3 has 17 amino acids. Trimming took 1 base from V and 0 from J, leaving 13 bases between them. Per germline, CDR1 SGHAT and CDR2 FQNNGV. The CDR3 bases are TGTGCCAGCAGCTTAGCCGTGACACGGAGAGCCAAAAACATTCAGTACTTC. It codes for CASSLAVTRRAKNIQYF. The variable domain in full, completed from reference TRBV11-2 and TRBJ2-4, reads EAGVAQSPRYKIIEKRQSVAFWCNPISGHATLYWYQQILGQGPKLLIQFQNNGVVDDSQLPKDRFSAERLKGVDSTLKIQPAKLEDSAVYLCASSLAVTRRAKNIQYFGAGTRLSVL.

This chain joins TRBV3-1 and TRBJ2-1, with D possibly matching TRBD2 (6 bases). V was cut by 5 bases and J by 0 bases, with 17 bases left in between. The CDR3 is 17 residues long. The germline V gene has CDR1 LGHDT and CDR2 YNNKEL (reference sequence). This chain's CDR3 is CASSRGSFGGSYNEQFF. The CDR3 DNA is TGTGCCAGCAGCAGGGGTTCGTTCGGGGGCTCCTACAATGAGCAGTTCTTC.

CDR3 coding DNA: TGCAGTGCTAGAGGTTGGGGAGAGACCCAGTACTTC. Amino acid sequence: CSARGWGETQYF. V and J are TRBV20-1 and TRBJ2-5; D not certain. Germline CDR1 and CDR2: DFQATT and SNEGSKA (reference sequence). The CDR3 runs 12 residues. V dropped 1 base and J dropped 4 bases, with 7 bases sitting between them.

The CDR3 spells CASSLAGTTYNSPLHF. The CDR3, as DNA: TGTGCCAGCAGCTTAGCAGGCACCACCTATAATTCACCCCTCCACTTT. The chain couples TRBV7-6 to TRBJ1-6; D is unresolved. The CDR3 runs to 16 residues. Germline-derived CDR1 and CDR2 are SGHVS and FNYEAQ. V was shortened by 0 bases and J by 2 bases, with 8 bases between the two germline ends.

The rearrangement joins TRBV15 to TRBJ2-3; D is ambiguous. Looked up from germline, CDR1 is LNHNV and CDR2 is YYDKDF (reference sequence). The CDR3 extends over 16 amino acids. The V end was cut by 5 bases, the J end by 0 bases, with 15 bases between. The CDR3 nucleotides read TGTGCCACCAGCCCCGGCAGGCTGGGGAGCACAGATACGCAGTATTTT. It encodes CATSPGRLGSTDTQYF.

This clonotype was picked up a small number of times. This chain links TRBV4-1 with TRBJ2-5, with 7 bases lining up with TRBD1. V shed 2 bases, J shed 0 bases, and the junction held 6 bases outside the gene matches. In germline, CDR1 is MGHRA, CDR2 YSYEKL. The CDR3 totals 16 residues. The CDR3 is CASSQPRGRDQETQYF. The CDR3 nucleotides are TGCGCCAGCAGCCAACCTAGGGGGCGGGACCAAGAGACCCAGTACTTC.

This clonotype was seen a handful of times. This chain joins TRBV4-1 and TRBJ2-5, with D perhaps matching TRBD2 (6 bases). The CDR3 extends over 17 amino acids. Germline V gene sequence: CDR1 MGHRA, CDR2 YSYEKL. Trimming removed 5 bases at V and 5 bases at J, with 24 bases between. The CDR3 is CASSSSRGGTSGETQYF. The CDR3 DNA reads TGCGCCAGCAGCTCAAGCCGGGGAGGCACCTCCGGGGAGACCCAGTACTTC.

The genes are TRBV4-1 and TRBJ1-1, with a weak D call TRBD1 (6 bases). Germline CDR1 reads MGHRA; CDR2 reads YSYEKL. The CDR3 runs to 15 residues. V lost 4 bases, J lost 3 bases, and 15 bases lay in between. The CDR3 DNA reads as TGCGCCAGCAGCCGAAGAGGAGGGGGATACACTGAAGCTTTCTTT. This encodes CASSRRGGGYTEAFF.

This clonotype came up a few times. The CDR3 loop reads CASTQTPGAYNEQFF. CDR3 nucleotide sequence: TGTGCCAGCACCCAGACCCCGGGGGCCTACAATGAGCAGTTCTTC. The chain links TRBV12-3 or TRBV12-4 to TRBJ2-1; possibly TRBD2 for D (6 bases). The CDR3 spans 15 residues. The V and J ends lost 7 bases and 2 bases respectively, with 15 bases between them.

In its sample, this clonotype was seen a few times. The V and J genes are TRBV2 and TRBJ1-1; D unresolved. Germline V gene sequence: CDR1 SNHLY, CDR2 FYNNEI. The CDR3 consists of 12 residues. V was trimmed by 7 bases and J by 0 bases, leaving 6 bases between them. The CDR3 DNA sequence: TGTGCCAGCATTCAAGTGAACACTGAAGCTTTCTTT. It encodes CASIQVNTEAFF.

The chain joins TRBV28 to TRBJ1-2; the match to TRBD1 covers 8 bases. V lost 10 bases and J lost 7; bases outside the gene matches: 5. CDR1 and CDR2 (germline): MDHEN, SYDVKM. The CDR3 sequence is 11 residues long. The CDR3: CAISGTGGYTF. CDR3 DNA sequence: TGTGCCATCAGCGGGACAGGTGGCTACACCTTC.

This clonotype was counted between two and nine times. The chain recombines TRBV12-3 or TRBV12-4 with TRBJ2-3; the match to TRBD2 covers 9 bases. J gave up 1 base and V 3 bases, and 11 bases lay outside the gene matches. The CDR3 is 18 amino acids. The CDR3 nucleotides are TGTGCCAGCAGTTTTAGCGGGAGTAAGTTTCCCCGCACAGATACGCAGTATTTT. It encodes CASSFSGSKFPRTDTQYF.

The genes are TRBV25-1 and TRBJ2-1, with D possibly being TRBD1 (5 bases). Trimming stripped 6 bases from V and 0 bases from J, with 15 bases between. The CDR3 runs to 16 residues. Per germline, CDR1 MGHDK and CDR2 SYGVNS. CDR3 nucleotide sequence: TGTGCCAGCAGGGCTGACAGACCGTCCTCCTACAATGAGCAGTTCTTC. This gives the protein CASRADRPSSYNEQFF. Complete variable domain (other parts from reference TRBV25-1 and TRBJ2-1): EADIYQTPRYLVIGTGKKITLECSQTMGHDKMYWYQQDPGMELHLIHYSYGVNSTEKGDLSSESTVSRIRTEHFPLTLESARPSHTSQYLCASRADRPSSYNEQFFGPGTRLTVL.

The CDR3 loop is CASTSTVTRGGNNEQFF. The DNA for the CDR3 is TGTGCCAGCACATCTACGGTTACGCGAGGGGGGAACAATGAGCAGTTCTTC. The chain carries TRBV18 and TRBJ2-1; D may correspond to TRBD1 or TRBD2 (6 bases each). V lost 8 bases and J 5 bases, leaving 25 bases between the germline ends. From germline, CDR1 is KGHSH and CDR2 LQKENI. The CDR3 contains 17 residues.

V is TRBV3-1 and J is TRBJ2-3, with D perhaps matching TRBD1 (7 bases). The CDR3 is 15 residues long. The germline V gene encodes CDR1 LGHDT and CDR2 YNNKEL (reference sequence). With 4 bases removed from V and 3 bases from J, the gap between germline ends came to 14 bases. The CDR3 DNA sequence: TGTGCCAGCAGCCTGGGCAGGGGGGAAACAGATACGCAGTATTTT. It codes for CASSLGRGETDTQYF.

The chain combines TRBV5-4 with TRBJ2-5, with TRBD2 identical over 12 bases. Losses at the gene ends were 0 bases for V and 4 bases for J; bases not matched to a gene: 4. Germline V gene sequence: CDR1 SGHNT, CDR2 YYREEE (reference sequence). This CDR3 is built from 16 residues. The CDR3 coding sequence is TGTGCCAGCAGCTTGGGGCCTAGCGGGAGGGTAGAGACCCAGTACTTC. Amino acids: CASSLGPSGRVETQYF.

V gene TRBV20-1 combines with J gene TRBJ1-2, with D unclear. This CDR3 spans 14 amino acids. Deletions cut 6 bases from V and 6 bases from J, with 20 bases between. The germline V gene encodes CDR1 DFQATT and CDR2 SNEGSKA (reference sequence). The CDR3 nucleotides read TGCAGTGCCAGTCATCGGGAGAAGGGTGATGGCTACACCTTC. Its protein is CSASHREKGDGYTF.

The rearrangement uses TRBV27 and TRBJ2-7; D gene ambiguous. Trimming took 3 bases from V and 3 from J, leaving 24 bases between them. Germline values: CDR1 MNHEY, CDR2 SMNVEV (reference sequence). This CDR3 is 18 amino acids long. CDR3 in DNA: TGTGCCAGCAGTTTCGGTGACGCAATCAGTTTAGAGAACTACGAGCAGTACGTC. It specifies CASSFGDAISLENYEQYV.

V and J are TRBV5-6 and TRBJ2-1; 9 positions agree with TRBD2. The CDR3 is 14 residues long. CDR1 is SGHDT, CDR2 YYEEEE, per germline. After removal of 0 bases from V and 8 bases from J, the junction contained 3 bases not matched to a gene. The CDR3 loop is CASSLGGRVDEQFF. CDR3 nucleotide sequence: TGTGCCAGCAGCTTGGGCGGGAGGGTGGATGAGCAGTTCTTC.

The chain recombines TRBV20-1 with TRBJ2-3, with a weak D call TRBD2 (6 bases). Per germline, CDR1 DFQATT and CDR2 SNEGSKA (reference sequence). Trimming left V 1 base short and J 4 bases short, with 18 bases between. There are 16 residues in the CDR3. The chain's CDR3 is CSARGSGQGGADTQYF. CDR3 bases: TGCAGTGCTAGAGGGTCAGGGCAGGGAGGTGCAGATACGCAGTATTTT.

This clonotype was counted a few times. V usage is TRBV20-1 and J usage is TRBJ2-6, with 9 bases identical to TRBD1. Trimming took 0 bases from V and 0 from J; bases not matched to a gene: 6. Germline CDR1 reads DFQATT; CDR2 reads SNEGSKA (reference sequence). This CDR3 is 18 amino acids long. CDR3 residues: CSARDFGTGFSGANVLTF. CDR3 DNA: TGCAGTGCTAGAGATTTCGGGACAGGGTTCTCTGGGGCCAACGTCCTGACTTTC.

The rearrangement uses TRBV4-1 and TRBJ2-1; TRBD2 matches 10 bases. V lost 4 bases and J lost 3; bases outside the gene matches: 6. This CDR3 contains 16 residues. From germline, CDR1 is MGHRA and CDR2 YSYEKL. CDR3: CASSLQRGGYYNEQFF. The CDR3 bases are TGCGCCAGCAGCCTTCAGCGGGGGGGCTACTACAATGAGCAGTTCTTC.